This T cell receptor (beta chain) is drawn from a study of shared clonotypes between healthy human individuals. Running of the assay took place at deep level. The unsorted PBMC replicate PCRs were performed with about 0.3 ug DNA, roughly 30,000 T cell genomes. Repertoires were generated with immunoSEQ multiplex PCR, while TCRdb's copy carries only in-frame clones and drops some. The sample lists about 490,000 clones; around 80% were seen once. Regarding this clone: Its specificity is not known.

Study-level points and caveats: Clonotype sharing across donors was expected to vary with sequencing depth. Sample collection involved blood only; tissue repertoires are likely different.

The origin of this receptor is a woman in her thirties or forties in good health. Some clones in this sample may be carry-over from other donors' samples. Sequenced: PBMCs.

Written as DNA, the CDR3 is TGTGCCAGTAGTATGGGCAGGGGTACTGAAGCTTTCTTT. It encodes CASSMGRGTEAFF. The genes are TRBV19 and TRBJ1-1; D might be TRBD1 (6 bases). V was shortened by 3 bases and J by 5 bases, with 10 bases between the two germline ends. Germline V lookup: CDR1 LNHDA, CDR2 SQIVND (reference sequence). The CDR3 totals 13 residues.